These 13 T cell receptor beta chains originate from one sample sequenced in a study of blood T cell repertoires in COVID-19. Libraries were prepared by immunoSEQ multiplex PCR; TCRdb keeps only in-frame clonotypes and omits some of them. The table lists fewer than 80,000 clones, about four fifths of them singletons. Sequencing was carried out using peripheral blood. Source of these receptors: a woman aged 80 or over with acute or convalescent COVID-19.

The chain recombines TRBV7-2 with TRBJ2-3; D is undetermined. V lost 1 base and J 2 bases, leaving 10 bases between the germline ends. This CDR3 is 15 amino acids long. Germline CDR1 reads SGHTA; CDR2 reads FQGNSA. The CDR3 DNA sequence: TGTGCCAGCAGCTTAGACCGGCGGCACACAGATACGCAGTATTTT. Translating gives CASSLDRRHTDTQYF.

This clone appeared a single time. V is TRBV6-5 and J is TRBJ1-4; D may be TRBD1 (6 bases). In germline, CDR1 is MNHEY, CDR2 SVGAGI. The V gene lost 5 bases and the J gene lost 7 bases, with 11 bases spanning the gap. The CDR3 covers 13 residues. The DNA of the CDR3 is TGTGCCAGCAGTATTGGACAGATTGAAAAACTGTTTTTT. It is translated as CASSIGQIEKLFF.

The chain recombines TRBV12-5 with TRBJ2-2; maybe TRBD2 (5 bases). Germline lookup yields CDR1 LGHNT and CDR2 FRNRAP. Trimming removed 4 bases at V and 1 base at J, with 7 bases between. The CDR3 spans 14 residues. The CDR3, as DNA: TGTGCTAGTGGTTCTGCGGGGAACACCGGGGAGCTGTTTTTT. Protein: CASGSAGNTGELFF.

This chain joins TRBV25-1 and TRBJ1-4, with D possibly being TRBD1 (6 bases). Trimming stripped 2 bases from V and 8 bases from J, with 18 bases between. The CDR3 has 16 amino acids. Germline V gene lookup returns CDR1 MGHDK and CDR2 SYGVNS. CDR3 coding DNA: TGTGCCAGCAGTGAAAGTCGGGGGGGCGCCGGGGAAAAACTGTTTTTT. Its translation is CASSESRGGAGEKLFF.

This chain links TRBV7-2 with TRBJ1-3; 7 nucleotides align to TRBD1. Germline V gives CDR1 SGHTA, CDR2 FQGNSA. The CDR3 spans 13 residues. The trim removed 2 bases at V and 7 bases at J, leaving 2 bases unmatched. This chain's CDR3 is CASSLRGGNTIYF. DNA for the CDR3: TGTGCCAGCAGCTTAAGAGGGGGCAACACCATATATTTT.

This chain joins TRBV10-1 and TRBJ1-6, with D perhaps TRBD1 (6 bases). Germline assignment: CDR1 WNHNN and CDR2 SYGVQD (reference sequence). This CDR3 is 13 amino acids long. Trimming cost V 10 bases and J 9 bases, with 16 bases left between them. The DNA of the CDR3 is TGCGCCACACAGGGTCAACAGGGTTCACCCCTCCACTTT. Its translation: CATQGQQGSPLHF.

The chain joins TRBV5-6 to TRBJ1-5; D remains unclear. V gave up 4 bases and J gave up 2 bases, with 16 bases separating them. Germline assignment: CDR1 SGHDT and CDR2 YYEEEE. The CDR3 is 16 amino acids. Written as DNA, the CDR3 is TGTGCCAGCAGCAGTAAAGGGAGGAGTGGCAATCAGCCCCAGCATTTT. Translating gives CASSSKGRSGNQPQHF.

This sequence joins TRBV7-2 and TRBJ2-1; weak D call: TRBD2 (5 bases). The CDR3 contains 13 residues. The V end was cut by 1 base, the J end by 9 bases, with 10 bases between. From germline, CDR1 is SGHTA and CDR2 FQGNSA. The CDR3 nucleotides are TGTGCCAGCAGCTTAGACGTTAGCGCTGAGCAGTTCTTC. Protein: CASSLDVSAEQFF.

The V call is TRBV10-3, the J call TRBJ1-2; 8 positions agree with TRBD1. This CDR3 contains 15 residues. The germline V gene has CDR1 ENHRY and CDR2 SYGVKD. Trimming took 3 bases from V and 2 from J; bases not matched to a gene: 5. The CDR3, as DNA: TGTGCCATCAGTGAAGCCGGGACAGGCAACTATGGCTACACCTTC. It yields the protein CAISEAGTGNYGYTF.

The chain links TRBV6-6 to TRBJ1-4, with 10 bases matching TRBD1. The J segment lost 8 bases and the V segment lost 7 bases, leaving 13 bases of the junction unmatched. This CDR3 spans 16 amino acids. The germline CDR1 and CDR2 sequences are MNHNY and SVGAGI (reference sequence). The CDR3 spells CASNKKGQGIEEKLFF. The CDR3 DNA sequence: TGTGCCAGCAACAAAAAGGGACAGGGGATAGAAGAAAAACTGTTTTTT.

There are a few counts of this clone. The V gene is TRBV18, the J gene TRBJ1-3; 7 bases are a match to TRBD1. Per germline, CDR1 KGHSH and CDR2 LQKENI. The CDR3 runs to 15 residues. J gave up 4 bases and V 2 bases, and 5 bases lay outside the gene matches. CDR3 amino acids: CASSPIKGQGNTIYF. As DNA, the CDR3 is TGTGCCAGCTCACCAATAAAGGGACAGGGAAACACCATATATTTT.

The rearrangement joins TRBV6-5 to TRBJ2-1; 10 bases map to TRBD1. Germline V CDR1 and CDR2: MNHEY, SVGAGI. CDR3 length equals 15 residues. J lost 9 bases, V lost 6 bases, and 11 bases had no gene match. CDR3 residues: CASRLRTGGDSEQFF. The CDR3 nucleotides are TGTGCCAGCAGACTACGGACAGGGGGGGATAGTGAGCAGTTCTTC.

V usage is TRBV6-2 or TRBV6-3 and J usage is TRBJ2-5; no firm D call. V lost 2 bases and J lost 3, with 4 bases in between. The germline V gene encodes CDR1 MNHEY and CDR2 SVGEGT. The CDR3 is 12 residues long. CDR3 in amino acids: CASSYPEETQYF. For the CDR3, the DNA is TGTGCCAGCAGTTACCCAGAAGAGACCCAGTACTTC.